This TCR beta chain was identified during a study of Graves' ophthalmopathy and Graves' hyperthyroidism. This clonotype was counted many times. The V gene's germline CDR1 is SGDLS and CDR2 YYNGEE. Trimming left V 4 bases short and J 4 bases short, with 20 bases between. The CDR3 is 16 amino acids. RNA transcripts were the template, and TCR beta CDR3 regions were amplified from them. First-round RT-PCR relied on HTBI primers, and a second-round multiplex PCR came next. TCRdb processed the multiplex PCR reads anew with MiXCR; each CDR3 protein has one entry. Of hundreds of thousands of distinct CDR3 sequences listed, 35% to 50% are singletons.

The sequence came from an adult man with Graves' ophthalmopathy. The chain recombines TRBV9 with TRBJ1-1, with D hard to call. Sequencing was performed on peripheral blood. The CDR3 region is CASSPAGSVRSTEAFF. CDR3 in DNA: TGTGCCAGCAGCCCTGCTGGGTCAGTGAGGAGCACTGAAGCTTTCTTT.